The T cell receptor (beta chain) described here comes from a study of T and B cells in COVID-19 patients. Looking at the study overall: Blood was sampled from COVID-19 patients who were either actively infected or recovered. At median age around 37 years, recovered patients were younger than active-infection patients at approximately 70. Findings and limits, study-wide: Exclusive to the recovered cohort were some 2,500 TCR clusters, some 32 of them with low generation probability. Patients with COVID-19 reportedly showed strongly skewed T cell receptor beta variable and joining gene usage.

Points on this clonotype: The antigen is not known.

From blood, about 220-500 ng of genomic DNA served as TRB template. Multiplex PCR with BIOMED2 TRB-A/B primer pools amplified TRB rearrangements. TCRdb ran MiXCR on the multiplex PCR reads and lists one entry per CDR3 protein. The sample contains fewer than 15,000 distinct CDR3 sequences, 25% of which appear only once. The CDR3 sequence is 14 residues long. Germline values: CDR1 MNHNY, CDR2 SVGAGI (reference sequence). The junction had 6 bases not matched to a gene; V was cut back by 4 bases and J by 13 bases. The TCR sequence derives from a human donor who had recovered from COVID-19. Sequencing was performed on blood. V usage is TRBV6-6 and J usage is TRBJ1-6; 11 bases are shared with TRBD1. The CDR3 bases are TGTGCCAGCAGTTCCGGGACAGGGGGGGTCCCCCTCCACTTT. Amino acid sequence: CASSSGTGGVPLHF.